A selection of T cell receptor beta chains follows, all from one sample in a study of response to subunit inactivated influenza vaccine. TCRdb re-analysed the RT-PCR reads in MiXCR, keeping a single row per CDR3 protein. The sample contains about half a million distinct CDR3 sequences, 7.6% of which appear only once. The sample in question was PBMCs from blood, obtained roughly 24 months after vaccination. Source of these receptors: a man between 50 and 69 years old who received an inactivated influenza vaccine. Both conserved end residues are part of each CDR3. The order of the fields is V gene, J gene, clone size, D gene, CDR3 DNA, CDR3 protein. A D gene is named only where the DNA matches it firmly. Clone size is stated in some rows and not others, as once, few, many or a class when expanded.

v_call: TRBV3-1
j_call: TRBJ1-1
clone_size: NA
d_call: NA
cdr3_nt: TGTGCCAGCAGCCAAGGGGTGAAGGGGACTGAAGCTTTCTTT
cdr3_aa: CASSQGVKGTEAFF

v_call: TRBV12-3/TRBV12-4
j_call: TRBJ2-7
clone_size: NA
d_call: NA
cdr3_nt: TGTGCCAGCAGTTTCAGGGAGTCCTACGAGCAGTACTTC
cdr3_aa: CASSFRESYEQYF

v_call: TRBV10-3
j_call: TRBJ1-2
clone_size: few
d_call: NA
cdr3_nt: TGTGCCGTCCGACAGGCGCCTAACTATGGCTACACCTTC
cdr3_aa: CAVRQAPNYGYTF

v_call: TRBV19
j_call: TRBJ2-2
clone_size: NA
d_call: TRBD2
cdr3_nt: TGTGCCAGTAAGAGGGCGGGGGGTCAAGTCACCGGGGAGCTGTTTTTT
cdr3_aa: CASKRAGGQVTGELFF

v_call: TRBV7-7
j_call: TRBJ2-5
clone_size: NA
d_call: NA
cdr3_nt: TGTGCCAGCAGCGTTACGGGACTCAGGGAGACCCAGTACTTC
cdr3_aa: CASSVTGLRETQYF

v_call: TRBV5-1
j_call: TRBJ2-5
clone_size: NA
d_call: TRBD1
cdr3_nt: TGCGCCAGCAGTACAGGGGGCGCCGGCCAAGAGACCCAGTACTTC
cdr3_aa: CASSTGGAGQETQYF

v_call: TRBV5-1
j_call: TRBJ2-2
clone_size: many
d_call: NA
cdr3_nt: TGCGCCAGCAGCTTGGCGAGGGACACCGGGGAGCTGTTTTTT
cdr3_aa: CASSLARDTGELFF

v_call: TRBV29-1
j_call: TRBJ2-7
clone_size: NA
d_call: NA
cdr3_nt: TGCAGCGTTGAAGTAGGGACCTACGAGCAGTACTTC
cdr3_aa: CSVEVGTYEQYF

v_call: TRBV29-1
j_call: TRBJ2-1
clone_size: many
d_call: TRBD2
cdr3_nt: TGCAGCGTTGCCCGGACTAGCGGGACCAATGAGCAGTTCTTC
cdr3_aa: CSVARTSGTNEQFF

v_call: TRBV20-1
j_call: TRBJ2-1
clone_size: few
d_call: NA
cdr3_nt: TGCAGTGCTACTCGGGGGACGTCCTACAATGAGCAGTTCTTC
cdr3_aa: CSATRGTSYNEQFF

v_call: TRBV6-2/TRBV6-3
j_call: TRBJ2-7
clone_size: few
d_call: NA
cdr3_nt: TGTGCCAGCAGTGTCCGAGGGGGCTCCTACGAGCAGTACTTC
cdr3_aa: CASSVRGGSYEQYF

v_call: TRBV10-2
j_call: TRBJ2-7
clone_size: many
d_call: TRBD2
cdr3_nt: TGCGCCAGCACCGAGGGGACTAGCGGGAGCTACCACGAGCAGTACTTC
cdr3_aa: CASTEGTSGSYHEQYF

v_call: TRBV15
j_call: TRBJ2-3
clone_size: many
d_call: NA
cdr3_nt: TGTGCCACCAGCAGAGTCGGTCAGGCAAGTTGGACAGATACGCAGTATTTT
cdr3_aa: CATSRVGQASWTDTQYF

v_call: TRBV29-1
j_call: TRBJ1-1
clone_size: many
d_call: NA
cdr3_nt: TGCAGCGTTGAAGTGGGGACACTGAACACTGAAGCTTTCTTT
cdr3_aa: CSVEVGTLNTEAFF

v_call: TRBV4-3
j_call: TRBJ2-7
clone_size: NA
d_call: TRBD2
cdr3_nt: TGCGCCAGCAGCCAAGGCTTGTTGAACGGACTAGAGCGCCTCTCCTACGAGCAGTACTTC
cdr3_aa: CASSQGLLNGLERLSYEQYF

v_call: TRBV18
j_call: TRBJ1-3
clone_size: NA
d_call: TRBD1
cdr3_nt: TGTGCCAGCTCACCACCGGGACAGGGGTTGAACACCATATATTTT
cdr3_aa: CASSPPGQGLNTIYF

v_call: TRBV24-1
j_call: TRBJ2-2
clone_size: few
d_call: TRBD1
cdr3_nt: TGTGCCACCAGTGACTTCCGTGGGACAGGGGAAACCGGGGAGCTGTTTTTT
cdr3_aa: CATSDFRGTGETGELFF

v_call: TRBV7-2
j_call: TRBJ2-7
clone_size: few
d_call: NA
cdr3_nt: TGTGCCAGCAGCTTAGAAGCCCGCCCCGAGCAGTACTTC
cdr3_aa: CASSLEARPEQYF

v_call: TRBV2
j_call: TRBJ1-1
clone_size: few
d_call: NA
cdr3_nt: TGTGCCAGCACCTCCACGGAGGTGTCTGAAGCTTTCTTT
cdr3_aa: CASTSTEVSEAFF

v_call: TRBV20-1
j_call: TRBJ1-3
clone_size: few
d_call: NA
cdr3_nt: TGCAGTGCCACGAGGCCCCAAGAAAACACCATATATTTT
cdr3_aa: CSATRPQENTIYF

v_call: TRBV28
j_call: TRBJ1-2
clone_size: many
d_call: NA
cdr3_nt: TGTGCCAGCAGTTTATTTGGTAACTATGGCTACACCTTC
cdr3_aa: CASSLFGNYGYTF

v_call: TRBV20-1
j_call: TRBJ2-3
clone_size: few
d_call: NA
cdr3_nt: TGCAGTGCTAGAGGGGTTGGCGGGGGCACAGATACGCAGTATTTT
cdr3_aa: CSARGVGGGTDTQYF

v_call: TRBV15
j_call: TRBJ1-5
clone_size: many
d_call: NA
cdr3_nt: TGTGCCACCAGCAGAGGGGGGGGCCGGAGTCAGCCCCAGCATTTT
cdr3_aa: CATSRGGGRSQPQHF

v_call: TRBV4-3
j_call: TRBJ2-2
clone_size: many
d_call: NA
cdr3_nt: TGCGCCAGCAGCCAAGATCTGCTTTCGGCGGTCGGGGAGCTGTTTTTT
cdr3_aa: CASSQDLLSAVGELFF

v_call: TRBV5-1
j_call: TRBJ2-5
clone_size: NA
d_call: NA
cdr3_nt: TGCGCCAGCAGCTTGCCCCCCGGGGGGACACAAGAGACCCAGTACTTC
cdr3_aa: CASSLPPGGTQETQYF

v_call: TRBV7-2
j_call: TRBJ2-7
clone_size: few
d_call: NA
cdr3_nt: TGTGCCAGCAGCCCGATGACAGCCACAGCCTACGAGCAGTACTTC
cdr3_aa: CASSPMTATAYEQYF

v_call: TRBV6-1
j_call: TRBJ2-7
clone_size: NA
d_call: NA
cdr3_nt: TGTGCCAGCAGTGAATCCCCGGGACCAGCGGGCTACGAGCAGTACTTC
cdr3_aa: CASSESPGPAGYEQYF

v_call: TRBV12-3/TRBV12-4
j_call: TRBJ1-6
clone_size: many
d_call: TRBD1
cdr3_nt: TGTGCCAGCAGTCCGGGACAGGGATCGTATAATTCACCCCTCCACTTT
cdr3_aa: CASSPGQGSYNSPLHF

v_call: TRBV7-8
j_call: TRBJ1-5
clone_size: NA
d_call: TRBD1
cdr3_nt: TGTGCCAGCAGCCTGTCAGGGTACAGGGGGACGTATAGCAATCAGCCCCAGCATTTT
cdr3_aa: CASSLSGYRGTYSNQPQHF

v_call: TRBV6-5
j_call: TRBJ2-3
clone_size: many
d_call: NA
cdr3_nt: TGTGCCAGCAGTTACTTCCCCACAGGGAGGAGCACAGATACGCAGTATTTT
cdr3_aa: CASSYFPTGRSTDTQYF

v_call: TRBV3-1
j_call: TRBJ2-1
clone_size: many
d_call: TRBD2
cdr3_nt: TGTGCCAGCAGCCAGCGGGGGGCCTACAATGAGCAGTTCTTC
cdr3_aa: CASSQRGAYNEQFF

v_call: TRBV5-6
j_call: TRBJ2-2
clone_size: many
d_call: NA
cdr3_nt: TGTGCCAGCAGCCCGGTCGGGGTGGGCACCACCGGGGAGCTGTTTTTT
cdr3_aa: CASSPVGVGTTGELFF

v_call: TRBV6-2/TRBV6-3
j_call: TRBJ2-5
clone_size: few
d_call: NA
cdr3_nt: TGTGCCAGCATGATTGGGCAGGGGGAGACCCAGTACTTC
cdr3_aa: CASMIGQGETQYF

v_call: TRBV20-1
j_call: TRBJ2-1
clone_size: NA
d_call: NA
cdr3_nt: TGCAGTGCTAGCCCCCCCGGGGCCTACAATGAGCAGTTCTTC
cdr3_aa: CSASPPGAYNEQFF

v_call: TRBV7-9
j_call: TRBJ2-5
clone_size: NA
d_call: NA
cdr3_nt: TGTGCCAGCGAAGCACGCCAAGAGACCCAGTACTTC
cdr3_aa: CASEARQETQYF

v_call: TRBV10-2
j_call: TRBJ2-2
clone_size: few
d_call: NA
cdr3_nt: TGCGCCAGCAGACAAGACAGGTCCCACAGTACCGGGGAGCTGTTTTTT
cdr3_aa: CASRQDRSHSTGELFF

v_call: TRBV15
j_call: TRBJ1-6
clone_size: NA
d_call: NA
cdr3_nt: TGTGCCACCAGCAGAGATCGGGCAAAAAATTCACCCCTCCACTTT
cdr3_aa: CATSRDRAKNSPLHF

v_call: TRBV5-5
j_call: TRBJ1-5
clone_size: many
d_call: TRBD1
cdr3_nt: TGTGCCAGCAGCGACGGGACAGGTTATAGCAATCAGCCCCAGCATTTT
cdr3_aa: CASSDGTGYSNQPQHF

v_call: TRBV27
j_call: TRBJ2-3
clone_size: few
d_call: TRBD2
cdr3_nt: TGTGCCAGCAGTTTATCGTGGCGGGAGAGGGGCACAGATACGCAGTATTTT
cdr3_aa: CASSLSWRERGTDTQYF

v_call: TRBV27
j_call: TRBJ1-1
clone_size: few
d_call: TRBD1
cdr3_nt: TGTGCCAGCAGAGAAGGGGGCGCGGGGAACACTGAAGCTTTCTTT
cdr3_aa: CASREGGAGNTEAFF

v_call: TRBV20-1
j_call: TRBJ2-1
clone_size: few
d_call: NA
cdr3_nt: TGCAGTGCCGAGAGCGGTTCAAGCTCCTACAATGAGCAGTTCTTC
cdr3_aa: CSAESGSSSYNEQFF

v_call: TRBV4-3
j_call: TRBJ2-3
clone_size: few
d_call: TRBD1
cdr3_nt: TGCGCCAGCAGCCAAGGGGACAGGGGGACCACAGATACGCAGTATTTT
cdr3_aa: CASSQGDRGTTDTQYF

v_call: TRBV3-1
j_call: TRBJ2-4
clone_size: many
d_call: NA
cdr3_nt: TGTGCCAGCAGCCAAGAAAACATTCAGTACTTC
cdr3_aa: CASSQENIQYF

v_call: TRBV4-3
j_call: TRBJ2-2
clone_size: many
d_call: TRBD1
cdr3_nt: TGCGCCAGCAGCCAAGATGGTGGACAGGGAAGGGCCGGGGAGCTGTTTTTT
cdr3_aa: CASSQDGGQGRAGELFF

v_call: TRBV5-1
j_call: TRBJ2-7
clone_size: NA
d_call: TRBD2
cdr3_nt: TGCGCCAGCAGCTTGGCCTTGGGGACTAGCGGGGTCTCCTACGAGCAGTACTTC
cdr3_aa: CASSLALGTSGVSYEQYF

v_call: TRBV24-1
j_call: TRBJ2-7
clone_size: NA
d_call: TRBD2
cdr3_nt: TGTGCCACCAGGGGACTAGCGAACGAGCAGTACTTC
cdr3_aa: CATRGLANEQYF

v_call: TRBV15
j_call: TRBJ1-1
clone_size: few
d_call: NA
cdr3_nt: TGTGCCACCAGCAGAGAAAAACGGGCCAGCCTGAACACTGAAGCTTTCTTT
cdr3_aa: CATSREKRASLNTEAFF

v_call: TRBV5-1
j_call: TRBJ2-1
clone_size: many
d_call: NA
cdr3_nt: TGCGCCAGCAGCTTGAGGCCAATAAATGAGCAGTTCTTC
cdr3_aa: CASSLRPINEQFF

v_call: TRBV3-1
j_call: TRBJ2-7
clone_size: NA
d_call: NA
cdr3_nt: TGTGCCAGCAGCCAAACAGGGCTAATGCAGTACTTC
cdr3_aa: CASSQTGLMQYF

v_call: TRBV4-3
j_call: TRBJ2-2
clone_size: NA
d_call: NA
cdr3_nt: TGCGCCAGCAGCCAAGAACCCGGGGACACCGGGGAGCTGTTTTTT
cdr3_aa: CASSQEPGDTGELFF

v_call: TRBV12-3/TRBV12-4
j_call: TRBJ2-1
clone_size: many
d_call: TRBD2
cdr3_nt: TGTGCCAGCAGTTTAGAGTATCTGGCTAGCGGGGAGAATGAGCAGTTCTTC
cdr3_aa: CASSLEYLASGENEQFF

v_call: TRBV11-2
j_call: TRBJ2-2
clone_size: few
d_call: NA
cdr3_nt: TGTGCCAGCAGCTTAACAGTTTCAGGGAACACCGGGGAGCTGTTTTTT
cdr3_aa: CASSLTVSGNTGELFF

v_call: TRBV15
j_call: TRBJ2-5
clone_size: NA
d_call: NA
cdr3_nt: TGTGCCACCAGCCAAGGCGCTACAGGAATACAAGAGACCCAGTACTTC
cdr3_aa: CATSQGATGIQETQYF

v_call: TRBV2
j_call: TRBJ1-4
clone_size: many
d_call: NA
cdr3_nt: TGTGCCAGCAGTGTCGGGCAGATGTTGGAACTGTTTTTT
cdr3_aa: CASSVGQMLELFF

v_call: TRBV18
j_call: TRBJ2-5
clone_size: many
d_call: NA
cdr3_nt: TGTGCCAGCTCATCGGACAGCCAAGAGACCCAGTACTTC
cdr3_aa: CASSSDSQETQYF

v_call: TRBV4-2
j_call: TRBJ2-3
clone_size: NA
d_call: TRBD2
cdr3_nt: TGTGCCAGCAGCCAAGACCCGTCGCGGGGGGGGACTCTAGCGTCCCGCACAGATACGCAGTATTTT
cdr3_aa: CASSQDPSRGGTLASRTDTQYF

v_call: TRBV25-1
j_call: TRBJ1-2
clone_size: many
d_call: TRBD1
cdr3_nt: TGTGCCAGCAGTGCCAGTTCGGGACAGTTTGCCTATGGCTACACCTTC
cdr3_aa: CASSASSGQFAYGYTF

v_call: TRBV29-1
j_call: TRBJ2-7
clone_size: few
d_call: NA
cdr3_nt: TGCAGCGCCCTCGCTCGTGAGGGGAGTTCCAGCTACGAGCAGTACTTC
cdr3_aa: CSALAREGSSSYEQYF

v_call: TRBV18
j_call: TRBJ2-5
clone_size: few
d_call: TRBD2
cdr3_nt: TGTGCCAGCTCACCTCGGACTAGACAAGAGACCCAGTACTTC
cdr3_aa: CASSPRTRQETQYF

v_call: TRBV3-1
j_call: TRBJ2-1
clone_size: few
d_call: TRBD2
cdr3_nt: TGTGCCAGCAGCCATCGGACTAGCGGGGACGATGAGCAGTTCTTC
cdr3_aa: CASSHRTSGDDEQFF